This TCR beta chain was obtained from a study of OX40 agonist ivuxolimab in advanced cancers. Looking at the study overall: Hepatocellular carcinoma, melanoma, renal cell or head and neck cancer was diagnosed in the dose-escalation patients. Study results and caveats: Expanded peripheral T cells had an undetermined antigen specificity.

Data came from immunoSEQ multiplex PCR; TCRdb stores just in-frame clones and leaves some out. The table includes 40,000 to 50,000 clones, approximately 86% detected once. J gave up 6 bases and V 9 bases, and 22 bases lay outside the gene matches. CDR3 size: 17 residues. The V gene's germline CDR1 is WNHNN and CDR2 SYGVQD (reference sequence). Concerning this clone itself: Its antigen is as yet unknown.

V and J are TRBV10-1 and TRBJ1-2, with 7 bases lining up with TRBD1. The receptor was isolated from an adult with an advanced solid tumor such as melanoma, head and neck, liver or kidney cancer. The sequenced sample was CD4+ or CD8+ T cells sorted from blood, obtained in a trial of the OX40 agonist ivuxolimab. DNA for the CDR3: TGCGCCAGGAAGAGTCCTGAAACCGGGACAGCGATTAATGGCTACACCTTC. This sequence encodes CARKSPETGTAINGYTF.